This is a list of T cell receptor beta chains from one sample in a study of T cell clones after liver transplantation. Profiling relied on immunoSEQ multiplex PCR, and the TCRdb table lists in-frame clones only, not all of them. The sample includes about 120,000 clones, approximately 90% seen only once; the top ten take around 0.86%. This material consisted of CD4+ T cells from blood, taken 12 months after liver transplant. The receptor set was obtained from a human patient who received a liver transplant. Some T cells may be graft donor cells. The CDR3 runs from the conserved cysteine through the conserved F or W. A D gene is named only where the DNA matches it firmly. Not every row has a clone size; where given, it reads once, few, many or a size class.

CDR3 protein: CASSTPGWGQFF
CDR3 DNA: TGTGCCAGTAGTACGCCCGGGTGGGGGCAGTTCTTC
clone size: once
D gene: NA
V gene: TRBV19
J gene: TRBJ2-1

CDR3 protein: CAIQRQGMDEQYF
CDR3 DNA: TGTGCCATCCAGAGACAGGGGATGGACGAGCAGTACTTC
clone size: NA
D gene: TRBD1
V gene: TRBV10-3
J gene: TRBJ2-7

CDR3 protein: CASSVGSGRTDTQYF
CDR3 DNA: TGTGCCAGCAGCGTAGGTAGCGGGAGAACAGATACGCAGTATTTT
clone size: NA
D gene: TRBD2
V gene: TRBV9
J gene: TRBJ2-3

CDR3 protein: CASRAGTTFNYEQYF
CDR3 DNA: TGTGCCAGTAGGGCCGGGACTACTTTTAACTACGAGCAGTACTTC
clone size: NA
D gene: TRBD2
V gene: TRBV19
J gene: TRBJ2-7

CDR3 protein: CASSLTWTGNTGELFF
CDR3 DNA: TGTGCCAGCAGCCTAACCTGGACAGGGAACACCGGGGAGCTGTTTTTT
clone size: NA
D gene: TRBD1
V gene: TRBV7-3
J gene: TRBJ2-2

CDR3 protein: CASSLDWGSGEQFF
CDR3 DNA: TGTGCCAGCAGCTTAGATTGGGGGTCTGGGGAGCAGTTCTTC
clone size: medium-sized
D gene: NA
V gene: TRBV11-2
J gene: TRBJ2-1

CDR3 protein: CASRFDTYQETQYF
CDR3 DNA: TGTGCCAGCAGGTTCGACACGTACCAAGAGACCCAGTACTTC
clone size: NA
D gene: NA
V gene: TRBV2
J gene: TRBJ2-5

CDR3 protein: CASSLHTDTQYF
CDR3 DNA: TGTGCCAGCAGCCTTCACACAGATACGCAGTATTTT
clone size: NA
D gene: NA
V gene: TRBV7-2
J gene: TRBJ2-3

CDR3 protein: CASSLAGRAETQYF
CDR3 DNA: TGTGCCAGCAGCTTAGCGGGGAGGGCCGAGACCCAGTACTTC
clone size: NA
D gene: TRBD2
V gene: TRBV7-9
J gene: TRBJ2-5

CDR3 protein: CASTHRWVGMNTEAFF
CDR3 DNA: TGCGCCAGCACGCACAGGTGGGTCGGCATGAACACTGAAGCTTTCTTT
clone size: NA
D gene: NA
V gene: TRBV4-1
J gene: TRBJ1-1

CDR3 protein: CASSRGQGWEKLFF
CDR3 DNA: TGCGCCAGCAGCCGAGGACAGGGTTGGGAAAAACTGTTTTTT
clone size: NA
D gene: TRBD1
V gene: TRBV4-1
J gene: TRBJ1-4

CDR3 protein: CASLVWASGNTIYF
CDR3 DNA: TGTGCCAGCTTGGTTTGGGCCTCTGGAAACACCATATATTTT
clone size: once
D gene: NA
V gene: TRBV5-8
J gene: TRBJ1-3

CDR3 protein: CASAPPRQGEVTQYF
CDR3 DNA: TGTGCCAGCGCCCCCCCTAGGCAGGGGGAGGTGACCCAGTACTTC
clone size: NA
D gene: NA
V gene: TRBV11-3
J gene: TRBJ2-5

CDR3 protein: CASSPASTGRQETQYF
CDR3 DNA: TGTGCCAGCTCACCCGCTAGTACAGGGCGCCAAGAGACCCAGTACTTC
clone size: NA
D gene: NA
V gene: TRBV18
J gene: TRBJ2-5

CDR3 protein: CASRPAGGVWNEQFF
CDR3 DNA: TGTGCCAGCAGGCCAGCGGGAGGGGTGTGGAATGAGCAGTTCTTC
clone size: NA
D gene: TRBD2
V gene: TRBV14
J gene: TRBJ2-1

CDR3 protein: CASSLASGGSGNTIYF
CDR3 DNA: TGTGCCAGCAGCTTGGCCTCAGGGGGCTCTGGAAACACCATATATTTT
clone size: NA
D gene: TRBD1
V gene: TRBV5-8
J gene: TRBJ1-3

CDR3 protein: CASSYNGGSGANVLTF
CDR3 DNA: TGTGCCAGCAGTTACAATGGAGGGTCTGGGGCCAACGTCCTGACTTTC
clone size: NA
D gene: NA
V gene: TRBV6-5
J gene: TRBJ2-6

CDR3 protein: CASSLAGTYTGELFF
CDR3 DNA: TGTGCCAGCAGCTTAGCTGGGACGTACACCGGGGAGCTGTTTTTT
clone size: NA
D gene: NA
V gene: TRBV11-3
J gene: TRBJ2-2

CDR3 protein: CASTGASQNTQYF
CDR3 DNA: TGTGCCAGCACGGGAGCGTCCCAAAATACGCAGTATTTT
clone size: NA
D gene: NA
V gene: TRBV2
J gene: TRBJ2-3

CDR3 protein: CASMGGGRSETQYF
CDR3 DNA: TGTGCCAGCATGGGGGGAGGGCGGTCGGAGACCCAGTACTTC
clone size: NA
D gene: TRBD2
V gene: TRBV27
J gene: TRBJ2-5

CDR3 protein: CAISRGSGETQYF
CDR3 DNA: TGTGCCATCAGTCGCGGGAGTGGGGAGACCCAGTACTTC
clone size: NA
D gene: TRBD2
V gene: TRBV10-3
J gene: TRBJ2-5

CDR3 protein: CASSLGGTSGYEQYF
CDR3 DNA: TGTGCCAGCAGCTTGGGAGGGACTAGCGGGTACGAGCAGTACTTC
clone size: NA
D gene: TRBD2
V gene: TRBV5-4
J gene: TRBJ2-7

CDR3 protein: CASSLTPGLNEQFF
CDR3 DNA: TGCGCCAGCAGCCTCACCCCGGGGCTCAATGAGCAGTTCTTC
clone size: few
D gene: NA
V gene: TRBV4-1
J gene: TRBJ2-1

CDR3 protein: CASSFRDGNEQFF
CDR3 DNA: TGTGCCAGCAGCTTTCGGGACGGCAATGAGCAGTTCTTC
clone size: NA
D gene: NA
V gene: TRBV5-6
J gene: TRBJ2-1

CDR3 protein: CASSGPGLNTGELFF
CDR3 DNA: TGTGCCAGCAGTGGGCCGGGACTTAACACCGGGGAGCTGTTTTTT
clone size: NA
D gene: NA
V gene: TRBV25-1
J gene: TRBJ2-2